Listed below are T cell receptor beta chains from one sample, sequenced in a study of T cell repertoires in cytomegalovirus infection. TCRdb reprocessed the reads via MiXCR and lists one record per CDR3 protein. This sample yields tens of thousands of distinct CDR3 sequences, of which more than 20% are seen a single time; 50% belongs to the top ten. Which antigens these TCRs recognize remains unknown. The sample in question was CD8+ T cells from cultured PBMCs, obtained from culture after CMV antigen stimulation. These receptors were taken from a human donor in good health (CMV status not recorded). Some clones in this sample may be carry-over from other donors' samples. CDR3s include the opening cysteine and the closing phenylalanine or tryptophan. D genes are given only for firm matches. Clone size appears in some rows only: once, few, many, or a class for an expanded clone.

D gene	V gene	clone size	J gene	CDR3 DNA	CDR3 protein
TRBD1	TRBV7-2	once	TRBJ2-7	TGTGCCAGCAGCTTAAAACAGGGGGGCGGTGAGCAGTACTTC	CASSLKQGGGEQYF
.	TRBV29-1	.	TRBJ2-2	TGCAGCGTTGAATTGGTCTCATTCAAAGCCCCGACCGGGGAGCTGTTTTTT	CSVELVSFKAPTGELFF
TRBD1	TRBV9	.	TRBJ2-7	TGTGCCAGCAGCGTAGGACAGGGGGCCTCCGATCAGTACTTC	CASSVGQGASDQYF
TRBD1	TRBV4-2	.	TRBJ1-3	TGTGCCAGCAGCCAAGGGGGACAGACGTCTGGAAACACCATATATTTT	CASSQGGQTSGNTIYF
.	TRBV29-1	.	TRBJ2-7	TGCAGCGTTGGGGAAATCTACGAGCAGTACTTC	CSVGEIYEQYF
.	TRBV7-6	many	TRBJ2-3	TGTGCCAGCAGCTTATCGGGGGTGGCAGATACGCAGTATTTT	CASSLSGVADTQYF
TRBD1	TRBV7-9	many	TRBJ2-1	TGTGCCAGCAGCTCACCCCTGCCGGACAGGGGTCAGTATGAGCAGTTCTTC	CASSSPLPDRGQYEQFF
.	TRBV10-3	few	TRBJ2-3	TGTGCCATCAGTGAGGGTAGCGGAGTGCTCACAGATACGCAGTATTTT	CAISEGSGVLTDTQYF
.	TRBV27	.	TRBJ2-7	TGTGCCAGCAGTCCAAAGGGACTGGACTCCTACGAGCAGTACTTC	CASSPKGLDSYEQYF
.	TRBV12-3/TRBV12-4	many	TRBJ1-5	TGTGCCAGCAGTTTGACCTTGGGTCAGCCCCAGCATTTT	CASSLTLGQPQHF
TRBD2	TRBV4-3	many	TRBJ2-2	TGCGCCAGCAGCCAAGATCAAGCGGGGTACACCGGGGAGCTGTTTTTT	CASSQDQAGYTGELFF
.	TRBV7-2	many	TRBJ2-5	TGTGCCAGCAGCAGATCCCAGGGCGGTGGGGAGACCCAGTACTTC	CASSRSQGGGETQYF
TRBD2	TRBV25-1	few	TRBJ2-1	TGTGCCAGCAGTGGTTGGAGCGGGAGCTCCTACAATGAGCAGTTCTTC	CASSGWSGSSYNEQFF
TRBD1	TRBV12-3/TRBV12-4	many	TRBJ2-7	TGTGCCAGCAGTTCACCGGACAGGGGTTTGTACGAGCAGTACTTC	CASSSPDRGLYEQYF
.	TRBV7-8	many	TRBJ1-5	TGTGCCAGCAGCAAAGAATTAGGGAGGAATCAGCCCCAGCATTTT	CASSKELGRNQPQHF
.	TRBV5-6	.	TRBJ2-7	TGTGCCAGCAGCTTGTTAGGAAACCACGAGCAGTACTTC	CASSLLGNHEQYF